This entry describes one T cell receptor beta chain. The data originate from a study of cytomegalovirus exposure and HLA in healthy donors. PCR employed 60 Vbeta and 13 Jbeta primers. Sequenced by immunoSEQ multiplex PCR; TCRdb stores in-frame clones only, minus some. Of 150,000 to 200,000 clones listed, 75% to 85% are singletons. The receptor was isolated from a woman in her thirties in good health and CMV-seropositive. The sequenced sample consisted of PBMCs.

Here the CDR3 DNA reads TGCACCAGCAGCCAGCCCCTAGAAGCGGGGGGGCCTCGTGGCACAGATACGCAGTATTTT. Encoded protein: CTSSQPLEAGGPRGTDTQYF. This chain links TRBV1 with TRBJ2-3; the table gives TRBD2 as D, unverified against the DNA. TRBV1 represents a pseudogene. The CDR3 is 20 amino acids.